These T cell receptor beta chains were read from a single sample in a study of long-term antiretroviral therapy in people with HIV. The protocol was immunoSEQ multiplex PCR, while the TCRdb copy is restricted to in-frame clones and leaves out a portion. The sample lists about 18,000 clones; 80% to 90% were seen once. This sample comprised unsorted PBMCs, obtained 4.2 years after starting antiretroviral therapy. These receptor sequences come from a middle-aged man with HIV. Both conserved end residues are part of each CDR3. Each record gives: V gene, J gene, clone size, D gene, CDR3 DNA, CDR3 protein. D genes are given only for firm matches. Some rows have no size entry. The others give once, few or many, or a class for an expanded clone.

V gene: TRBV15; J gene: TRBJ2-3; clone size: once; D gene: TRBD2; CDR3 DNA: TGTGCCACCAGCAGCTCCTTAGCGGGGAGGGACACAGATACGCAGTATTTT; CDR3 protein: CATSSSLAGRDTDTQYF
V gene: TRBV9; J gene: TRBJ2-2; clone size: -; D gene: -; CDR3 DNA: TGTGCCAGCAGCGTAGAGGCGACGAACACCGGGGAGCTGTTTTTT; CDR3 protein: CASSVEATNTGELFF
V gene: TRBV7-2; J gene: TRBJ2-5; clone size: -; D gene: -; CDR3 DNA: TGTGCCAGCAGCTCTCCCCGGGCGTACCAAGAGACCCAGTACTTC; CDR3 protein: CASSSPRAYQETQYF
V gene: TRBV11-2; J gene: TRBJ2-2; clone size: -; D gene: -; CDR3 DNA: TGTGCCAGCAGCTTAAACAGGGCTTCAACCGGGGAGCTGTTTTTT; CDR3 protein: CASSLNRASTGELFF
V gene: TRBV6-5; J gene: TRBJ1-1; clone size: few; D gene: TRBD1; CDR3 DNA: TGTGCCAGCAGTTACTCGAGCCAGGGGGCCAACACTGAAGCTTTCTTT; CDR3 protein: CASSYSSQGANTEAFF
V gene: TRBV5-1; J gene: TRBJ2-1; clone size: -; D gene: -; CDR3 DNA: TGCGCCAGCAGCTTGGTAGCTGGGGAGCAGTTCTTC; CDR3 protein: CASSLVAGEQFF
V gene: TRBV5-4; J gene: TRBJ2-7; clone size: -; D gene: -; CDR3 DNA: TGTGCCAGCAGCGGGTGGACAGATACCTCCTACGAGCAGTACTTC; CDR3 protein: CASSGWTDTSYEQYF
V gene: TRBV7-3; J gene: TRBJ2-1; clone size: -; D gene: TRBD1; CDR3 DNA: TGTGCCAGCAGCACGACAGGGCATGAGCAGTTCTTC; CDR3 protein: CASSTTGHEQFF
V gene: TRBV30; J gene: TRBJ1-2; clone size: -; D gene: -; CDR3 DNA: TGTGCCTGGAGTAGGACAGTCTATGGCTACACCTTC; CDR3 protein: CAWSRTVYGYTF
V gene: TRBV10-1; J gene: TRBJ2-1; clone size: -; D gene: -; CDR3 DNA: TGCGCCAGCAGTGTTGAAATCGACAATGAGCAGTTCTTC; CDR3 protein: CASSVEIDNEQFF
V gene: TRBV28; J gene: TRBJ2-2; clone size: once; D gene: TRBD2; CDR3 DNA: TGTGCCAGCAGTTCCCTAGCGGCCACCGGGGAGCTGTTTTTT; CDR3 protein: CASSSLAATGELFF
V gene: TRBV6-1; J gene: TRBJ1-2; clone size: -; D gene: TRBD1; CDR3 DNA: TGTGCCAGCAGTGAACCCAGGGGGAGGGGGGGCTACACCTTC; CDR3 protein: CASSEPRGRGGYTF
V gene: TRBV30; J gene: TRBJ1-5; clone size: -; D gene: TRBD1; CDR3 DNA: TGTGCCTGGTCTACAGGGGGGTCGGGCAATCAGCCCCAGCATTTT; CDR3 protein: CAWSTGGSGNQPQHF
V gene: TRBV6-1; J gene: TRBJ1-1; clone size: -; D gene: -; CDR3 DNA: TGTGCCAGCAGGGGGACTCCCGCCACTGAAGCTTTCTTT; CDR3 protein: CASRGTPATEAFF
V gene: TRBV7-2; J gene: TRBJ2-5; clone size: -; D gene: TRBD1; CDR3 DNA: TGTGCCAGCAGCCCCGGGACAGGAAAAGAGACCCAGTACTTC; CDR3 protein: CASSPGTGKETQYF
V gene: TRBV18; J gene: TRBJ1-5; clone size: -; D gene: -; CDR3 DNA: TGTGCCAGCTCACCAGGGGACGGTTATCAGCCCCAGCATTTT; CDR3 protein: CASSPGDGYQPQHF
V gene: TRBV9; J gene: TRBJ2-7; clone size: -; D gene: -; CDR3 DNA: TGTGCCAGCAGCGTAGAGGAGGATCGCTACGAGCAGTACTTC; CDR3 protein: CASSVEEDRYEQYF
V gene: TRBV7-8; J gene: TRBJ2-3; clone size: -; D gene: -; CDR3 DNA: TGTGCCAGCAGGCCGTTGGGGGCATCAACAGATACGCAGTATTTT; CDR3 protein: CASRPLGASTDTQYF
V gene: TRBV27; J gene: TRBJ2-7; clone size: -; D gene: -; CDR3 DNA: TGTGCCAGCAGTCACCCAAGGGGCGAGCAGTACTTC; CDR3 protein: CASSHPRGEQYF
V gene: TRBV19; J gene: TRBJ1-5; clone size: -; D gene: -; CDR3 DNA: TGTGCCAGTAACGCACAGATTAATCAGCCCCAGCATTTT; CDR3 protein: CASNAQINQPQHF
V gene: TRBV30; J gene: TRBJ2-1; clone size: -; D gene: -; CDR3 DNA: TGTGCCTGGATACAGTCCTACAATGAGCAGTTCTTC; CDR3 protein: CAWIQSYNEQFF
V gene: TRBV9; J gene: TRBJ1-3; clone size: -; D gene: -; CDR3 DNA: TGTGCCAGCAGCGTAGTCCCGGACGTCTCTGGAAACACCATATATTTT; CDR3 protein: CASSVVPDVSGNTIYF
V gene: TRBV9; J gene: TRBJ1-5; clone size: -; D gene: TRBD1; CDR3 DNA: TGTGCCAGCAGCCCGAGACAGGGGGAGAATCAGCCCCAGCATTTT; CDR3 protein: CASSPRQGENQPQHF
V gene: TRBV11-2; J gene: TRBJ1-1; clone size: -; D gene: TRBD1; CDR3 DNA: TGTGCCAGCAGCGAACAGGGGACTAACACTGAAGCTTTCTTT; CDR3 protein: CASSEQGTNTEAFF
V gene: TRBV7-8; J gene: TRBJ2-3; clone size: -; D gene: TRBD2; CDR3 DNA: TGTGCCAGCAGCTTTTGGACTAGCGGGGAGAGCACAGATACGCAGTATTTT; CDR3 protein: CASSFWTSGESTDTQYF
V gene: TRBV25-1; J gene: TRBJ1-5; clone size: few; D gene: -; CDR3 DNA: TGTGCCAGCAGTGAAGCGGCGAGCAATCAGCCCCAGCATTTT; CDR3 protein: CASSEAASNQPQHF
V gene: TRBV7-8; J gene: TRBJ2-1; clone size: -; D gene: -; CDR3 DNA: TGTGCCAGCAGCTTAGCGGTAGGGGGGGCCTACAATGAGCAGTTCTTC; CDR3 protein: CASSLAVGGAYNEQFF
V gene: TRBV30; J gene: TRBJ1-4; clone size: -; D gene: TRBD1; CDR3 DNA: TGTGCCTGGAGTCAGGGGGCTGCTAATGAAAAACTGTTTTTT; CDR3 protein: CAWSQGAANEKLFF
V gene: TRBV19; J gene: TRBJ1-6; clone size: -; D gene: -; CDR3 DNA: TGTGCCAGTAGTATAACCCTGGGACGGCAAAATTCACCCCTCCACTTT; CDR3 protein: CASSITLGRQNSPLHF
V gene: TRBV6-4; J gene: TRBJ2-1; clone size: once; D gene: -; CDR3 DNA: TGTGCCAGCAGTGAGGCAGTTAGTAATGAGCAGTTCTTC; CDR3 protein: CASSEAVSNEQFF
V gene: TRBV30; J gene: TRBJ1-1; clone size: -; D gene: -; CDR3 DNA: TGTGCCTGGAGTGCCGGGTGGGGGACGAACACTGAAGCTTTCTTT; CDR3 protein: CAWSAGWGTNTEAFF
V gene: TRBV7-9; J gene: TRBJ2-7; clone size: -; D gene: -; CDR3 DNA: TGTGCCAGCAGCTTAGTCCCACGAAGTTACGAGCAGTACTTC; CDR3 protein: CASSLVPRSYEQYF
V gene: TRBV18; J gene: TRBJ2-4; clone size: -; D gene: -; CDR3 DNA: TGTGCCAGCTCACCACTTAGCTCCAGCGGAAACATTCAGTACTTC; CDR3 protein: CASSPLSSSGNIQYF
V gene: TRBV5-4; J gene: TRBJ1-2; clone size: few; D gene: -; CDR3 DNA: TGTGCCAGCAGCTACGATAGCTATGGCTACACCTTC; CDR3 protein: CASSYDSYGYTF
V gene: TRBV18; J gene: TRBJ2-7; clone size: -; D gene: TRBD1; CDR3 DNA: TGTGCCAGCTCACCACCGCCCCAGGGGGTAAGAGCCTACGAGCAGTACTTC; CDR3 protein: CASSPPPQGVRAYEQYF
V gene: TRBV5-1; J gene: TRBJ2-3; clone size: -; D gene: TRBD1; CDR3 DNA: TGCGCCAGCAGCTTATCCAACACAGGGGCCCGCGGCACAGATACGCAGTATTTT; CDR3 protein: CASSLSNTGARGTDTQYF
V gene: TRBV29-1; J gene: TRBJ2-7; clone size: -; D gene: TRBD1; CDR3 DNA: TGCAGCGCCGACAGGGGGGAATACGAGCAGTACTTC; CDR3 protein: CSADRGEYEQYF
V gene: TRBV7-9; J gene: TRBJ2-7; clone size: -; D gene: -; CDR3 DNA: TGTGCCAGCAGCTCCGAGGGCAGGGGATTTTCCTACGAGCAGTACTTC; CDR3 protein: CASSSEGRGFSYEQYF
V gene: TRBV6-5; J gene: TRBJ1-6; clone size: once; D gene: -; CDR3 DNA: TGTGCCAGCAGAGTTTCTCAGGGGTCTAATTCACCCCTCCACTTT; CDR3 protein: CASRVSQGSNSPLHF
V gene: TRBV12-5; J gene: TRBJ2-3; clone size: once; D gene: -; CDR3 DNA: TGTGCTAGTGGTTGGATGAGAGATACGCAGTATTTT; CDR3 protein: CASGWMRDTQYF
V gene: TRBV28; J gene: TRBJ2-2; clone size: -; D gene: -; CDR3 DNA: TGTGCCAGCAGTTTAATGATCGGGTCCGGGGAGCTGTTTTTT; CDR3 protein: CASSLMIGSGELFF
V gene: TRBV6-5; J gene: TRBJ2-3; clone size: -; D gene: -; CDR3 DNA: TGTGCCAGCAGTTACTACCGGGGTGCAGATACGCAGTATTTT; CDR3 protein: CASSYYRGADTQYF
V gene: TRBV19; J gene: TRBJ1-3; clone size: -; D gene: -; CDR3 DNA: TGTGCCAGTAGTCCCGGGGCATTTGGAAACACCATATATTTT; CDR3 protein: CASSPGAFGNTIYF
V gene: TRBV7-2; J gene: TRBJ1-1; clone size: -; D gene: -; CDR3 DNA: TGTGCCAGCAGCAACAGGGTGTGGGCTTTCTTT; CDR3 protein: CASSNRVWAFF
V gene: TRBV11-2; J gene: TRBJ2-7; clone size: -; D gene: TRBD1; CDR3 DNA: TGTGCCAGCCGACAGGGGAGCTCCTACGAGCAGTACTTC; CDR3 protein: CASRQGSSYEQYF
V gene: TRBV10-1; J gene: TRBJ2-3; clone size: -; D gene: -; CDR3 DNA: TGCGCCAGCAGTGAGTCGGTTGGGAACGGTTACACAGATACGCAGTATTTT; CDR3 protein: CASSESVGNGYTDTQYF
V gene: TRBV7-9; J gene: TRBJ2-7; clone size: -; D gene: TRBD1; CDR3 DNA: TGTGCCAGCAGCTCGGACAGGGGTGGAAACGAGCAGTACTTC; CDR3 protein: CASSSDRGGNEQYF
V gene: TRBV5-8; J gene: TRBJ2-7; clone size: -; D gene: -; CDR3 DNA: TGTGCCAGCAGCTTGTTAGGGGACCGAGCCTACGAGCAGTACTTC; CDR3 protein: CASSLLGDRAYEQYF
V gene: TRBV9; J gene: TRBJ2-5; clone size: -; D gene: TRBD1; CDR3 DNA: TGTGCCAGCAGCGCGGACAGGGCCCACCAGGAGACCCAGTACTTC; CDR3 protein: CASSADRAHQETQYF
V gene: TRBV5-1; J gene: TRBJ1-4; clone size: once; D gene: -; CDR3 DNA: TGCGCCAGCAGCTTGGACAGCCAGATAGGAAAACTGTTTTTT; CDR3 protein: CASSLDSQIGKLFF
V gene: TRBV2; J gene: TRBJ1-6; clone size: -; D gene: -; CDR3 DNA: TGTGCCAGCAGTGAGGGGTGGCAGGAGCGTAATTCACCCCTCCACTTT; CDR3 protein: CASSEGWQERNSPLHF
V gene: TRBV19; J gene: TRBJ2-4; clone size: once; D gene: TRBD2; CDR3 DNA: TGTGCCAGTAGTGCCGGGATCGGGGGGGACAAAAACATTCAGTACTTC; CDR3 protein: CASSAGIGGDKNIQYF
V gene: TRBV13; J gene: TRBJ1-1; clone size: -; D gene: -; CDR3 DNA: TGTGCCAGCAGCCTCCCCAACACTGAAGCTTTCTTT; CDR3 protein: CASSLPNTEAFF
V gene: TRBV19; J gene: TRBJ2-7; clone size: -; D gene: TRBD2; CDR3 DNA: TGTGCCAGTAGCGCGGGGGGCCTCTACGAGCAGTACTTC; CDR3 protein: CASSAGGLYEQYF
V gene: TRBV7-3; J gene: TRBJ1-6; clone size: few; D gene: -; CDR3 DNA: TGTGCCAGCAGCTTAAGGCGGGATTCACCCCTCCACTTT; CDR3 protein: CASSLRRDSPLHF
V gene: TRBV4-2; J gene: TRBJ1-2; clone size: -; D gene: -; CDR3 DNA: TGTGCCAGCAGCCAAGATCTCGGACAGACAATGAAGAACTATGGCTACACCTTC; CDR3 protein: CASSQDLGQTMKNYGYTF
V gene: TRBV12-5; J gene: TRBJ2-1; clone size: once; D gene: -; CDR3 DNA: TGTGCTAGTGCAGTGGGGGCGGTCAATGAGCAGTTCTTC; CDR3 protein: CASAVGAVNEQFF
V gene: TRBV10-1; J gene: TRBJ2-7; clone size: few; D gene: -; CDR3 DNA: TGCGCCGGGGGGTACTCCTACGAGCAGTACTTC; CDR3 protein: CAGGYSYEQYF
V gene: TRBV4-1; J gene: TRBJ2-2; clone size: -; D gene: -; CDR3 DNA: TGCGCCAGCAGCCAAGATAGGGGGTGGCCCGGGGAGCTGTTTTTT; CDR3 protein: CASSQDRGWPGELFF
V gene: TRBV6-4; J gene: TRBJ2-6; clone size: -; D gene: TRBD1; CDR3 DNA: TGTGCCTATAAGGGACAGGGGACTGGGGCCAACGTCCTGACTTTC; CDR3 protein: CAYKGQGTGANVLTF